What follows is one T cell receptor beta chain and its context. This record belongs to a study of control samples from healthy donors and cancer patients. The germline CDR1 and CDR2 sequences are MGHDK and SYGVNS. Between the trimmed V and J ends, which lost 5 bases and 8 bases, there was a span of 15 bases. This CDR3 is built from 13 residues. The protocol was immunoSEQ multiplex PCR, while the TCRdb copy is restricted to in-frame clones and leaves out a portion. The profile shows some 96,000 clones, approximately 93% of them singletons. The chain carries TRBV25-1 and TRBJ1-2; possible D gene TRBD1, 6 bases. Input material: blood. This sequence originates from a man between 18 and 35 years old in good health. The CDR3 DNA reads TGTGCCAGCAGTCAAGACAGGATATACGGCTACACCTTC. This gives the protein CASSQDRIYGYTF.